This is a list of T cell receptor beta chains from one sample in a study of PD-1 blockade in classical Hodgkin lymphoma. Here immunoSEQ multiplex PCR was the method, and the copy in TCRdb shows in-frame clones only, minus some. The table includes 100,000 to 130,000 clones, roughly nine tenths detected once. Source: peripheral blood mononuclear cells (PBMCs), taken before the second cycle of nivolumab. These receptors originate from a human donor with classical Hodgkin lymphoma. Each CDR3 is given without its conserved first and last residue. The D gene is left open where the match is weak.

V: TRBV29-1; J: TRBJ2-7; D: NA; CDR3: SVGAAYEQY
V: TRBV5-1; J: TRBJ2-5; D: NA; CDR3: ASSLGQPQETQY
V: TRBV7-8; J: TRBJ1-3; D: NA; CDR3: ASSRPGGISGNTIY
V: TRBV7-6; J: TRBJ1-1; D: TRBD1; CDR3: ASSPRTGGEAF
V: TRBV6-6; J: TRBJ2-3; D: NA; CDR3: ASRNTDTQY
V: TRBV9; J: TRBJ1-5; D: NA; CDR3: ASSVGPSTAAYSNQPQH
V: TRBV4-2; J: TRBJ2-5; D: NA; CDR3: ASSSGAEETQY
V: TRBV18; J: TRBJ2-7; D: NA; CDR3: ASSPRTDSYEQY
V: TRBV6-6; J: TRBJ1-4; D: TRBD1; CDR3: ASSKTGVNEKLF
V: TRBV5-1; J: TRBJ1-1; D: NA; CDR3: ASSLVVTGPNTEAF
V: TRBV20-1; J: TRBJ1-2; D: NA; CDR3: SAPNILGYT
V: TRBV18; J: TRBJ2-2; D: NA; CDR3: ASSQQGTGELF
V: TRBV5-1; J: TRBJ1-1; D: NA; CDR3: ASSLGHMNTEAF
V: TRBV6-5; J: TRBJ1-1; D: NA; CDR3: ASSYTTGTVNTEAF
V: TRBV27; J: TRBJ2-3; D: TRBD1; CDR3: ASSLDRGPADTQY
V: TRBV28; J: TRBJ1-1; D: NA; CDR3: ASSPQGPEAF
V: TRBV14; J: TRBJ2-2; D: TRBD1; CDR3: ASSQDRGRITGELF
V: TRBV29-1; J: TRBJ2-1; D: TRBD2; CDR3: STDGGRTVEQF
V: TRBV6-1; J: TRBJ1-1; D: NA; CDR3: ASTDSGWSDTEAF
V: TRBV6-1; J: TRBJ1-4; D: NA; CDR3: ASSESAGDEKLF
V: TRBV7-2; J: TRBJ2-3; D: TRBD1; CDR3: ASSLAMGTGGTDTQY
V: TRBV15; J: TRBJ1-1; D: TRBD1; CDR3: ATSRQKSRGQGRGSEAF